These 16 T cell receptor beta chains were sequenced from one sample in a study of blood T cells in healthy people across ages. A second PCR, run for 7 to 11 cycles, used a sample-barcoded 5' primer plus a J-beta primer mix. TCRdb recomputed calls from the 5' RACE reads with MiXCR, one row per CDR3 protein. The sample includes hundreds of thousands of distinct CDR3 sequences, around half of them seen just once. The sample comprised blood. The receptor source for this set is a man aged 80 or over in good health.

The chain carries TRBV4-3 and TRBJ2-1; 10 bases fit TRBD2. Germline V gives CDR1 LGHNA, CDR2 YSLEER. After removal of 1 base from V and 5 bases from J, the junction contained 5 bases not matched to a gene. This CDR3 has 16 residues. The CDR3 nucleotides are TGCGCCAGCAGCCAAGTCACTAGCGGGAACGACAATGAGCAGTTCTTC. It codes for CASSQVTSGNDNEQFF.

The CDR3 spells CASSFTGGGGYTF. In DNA form, the CDR3 reads TGTGCCAGCAGCTTCACGGGGGGCGGAGGCTACACCTTC. V and J are TRBV7-2 and TRBJ1-2, with D perhaps TRBD1 (6 bases). The CDR3 covers 13 residues. The V end lost 3 bases, the J end lost 8 bases, and 13 bases lay between the germline ends. CDR1 is SGHTA, CDR2 FQGNSA, per germline.

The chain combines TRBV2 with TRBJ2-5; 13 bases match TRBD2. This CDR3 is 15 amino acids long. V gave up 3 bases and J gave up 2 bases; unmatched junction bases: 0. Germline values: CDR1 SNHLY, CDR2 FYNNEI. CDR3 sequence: CASSEGLAGQETQYF. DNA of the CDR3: TGTGCCAGCAGTGAGGGACTAGCGGGACAAGAGACCCAGTACTTC.

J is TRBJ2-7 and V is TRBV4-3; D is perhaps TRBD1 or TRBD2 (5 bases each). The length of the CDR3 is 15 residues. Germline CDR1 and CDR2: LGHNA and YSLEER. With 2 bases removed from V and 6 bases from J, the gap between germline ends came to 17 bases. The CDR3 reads CASSQFVGLAGEQYF. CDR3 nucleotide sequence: TGCGCCAGCAGCCAATTTGTGGGGCTAGCCGGCGAGCAGTACTTC.

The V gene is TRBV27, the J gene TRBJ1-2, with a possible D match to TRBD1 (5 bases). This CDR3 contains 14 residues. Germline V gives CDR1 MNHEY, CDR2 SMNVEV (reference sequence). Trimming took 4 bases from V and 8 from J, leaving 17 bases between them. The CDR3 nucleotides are TGTGCCAGCAGTTCTGCGACAGCTGCTTTAGGCTACACCTTC. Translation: CASSSATAALGYTF.

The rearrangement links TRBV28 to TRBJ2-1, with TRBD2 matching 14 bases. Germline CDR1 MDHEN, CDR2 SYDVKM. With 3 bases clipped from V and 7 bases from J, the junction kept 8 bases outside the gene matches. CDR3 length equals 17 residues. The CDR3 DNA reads TGTGCCAGCAGTTTGATGGAGGGGACTAGCGGGAGTAATGAGCAGTTCTTC. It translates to CASSLMEGTSGSNEQFF.

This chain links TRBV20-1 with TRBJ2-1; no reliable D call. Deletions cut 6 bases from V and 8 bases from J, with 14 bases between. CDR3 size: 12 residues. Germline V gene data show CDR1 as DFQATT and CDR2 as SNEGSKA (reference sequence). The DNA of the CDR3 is TGCAGTGCCCAGAACCCCCTTTATGAGCAGTTCTTC. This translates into CSAQNPLYEQFF.

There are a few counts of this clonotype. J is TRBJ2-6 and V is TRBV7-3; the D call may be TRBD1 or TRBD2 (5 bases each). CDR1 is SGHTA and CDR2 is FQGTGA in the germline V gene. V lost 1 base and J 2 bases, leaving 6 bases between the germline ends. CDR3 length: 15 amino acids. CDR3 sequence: CASSLMGAGANVLTF. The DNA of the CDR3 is TGTGCCAGCAGCTTAATGGGGGCTGGGGCCAACGTCCTGACTTTC.

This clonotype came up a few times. Here the CDR3 DNA reads TGTGCCGCCTCGGCCGTCAGCTCCTACAATGAGCAGTTCTTC. Its translation: CAASAVSSYNEQFF. This sequence joins TRBV6-1 and TRBJ2-1; D not resolved. The CDR3 is 14 amino acids. V was shortened by 11 bases and J by 0 bases, with 14 bases between the two germline ends. Per germline, CDR1 MNHNS and CDR2 SASEGT.

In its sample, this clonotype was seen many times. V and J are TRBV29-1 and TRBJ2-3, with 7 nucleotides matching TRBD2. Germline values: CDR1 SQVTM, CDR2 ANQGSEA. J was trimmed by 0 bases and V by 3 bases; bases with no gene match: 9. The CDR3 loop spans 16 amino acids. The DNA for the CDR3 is TGCAGCGTTGATGTCACTAGCGATACTAGCACAGATACGCAGTATTTT. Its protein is CSVDVTSDTSTDTQYF.

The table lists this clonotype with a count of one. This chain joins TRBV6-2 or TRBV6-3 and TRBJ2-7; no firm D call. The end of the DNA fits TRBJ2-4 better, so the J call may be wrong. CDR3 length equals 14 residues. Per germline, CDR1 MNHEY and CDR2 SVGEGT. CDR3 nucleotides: TGTGCCAGCAGTTACGGTCCGAATGGGGACATTCAGTACTTC. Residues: CASSYGPNGDIQYF.

The CDR3 coding sequence is TGTGCCACCGGACTAGCGGGAGGTAGAGAGACCCAGTACTTC. This translates into CATGLAGGRETQYF. The chain combines TRBV6-2 or TRBV6-3 with TRBJ2-5, with 14 bases matching TRBD2. Per germline, CDR1 MNHEY and CDR2 SVGEGT. V lost 10 bases and J lost 4; bases outside the gene matches: 5. The CDR3 covers 14 residues.

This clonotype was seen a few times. The CDR3 region is CASSRDRGSSEQFF. The CDR3 DNA reads TGTGCCAGCAGCCGGGACAGGGGTTCGAGTGAGCAGTTCTTC. This chain uses TRBV12-3 or TRBV12-4 with TRBJ2-1; TRBD1 agrees at 10 bases. V gave up 6 bases and J gave up 9 bases; unmatched junction bases: 8. The CDR3 has 14 residues.

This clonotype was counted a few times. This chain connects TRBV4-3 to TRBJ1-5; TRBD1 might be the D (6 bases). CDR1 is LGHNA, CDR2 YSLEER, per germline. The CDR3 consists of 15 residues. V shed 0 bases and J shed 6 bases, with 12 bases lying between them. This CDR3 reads CASSQEFHRVQPQHF. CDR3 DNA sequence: TGCGCCAGCAGCCAAGAGTTCCACAGGGTTCAGCCCCAGCATTTT.

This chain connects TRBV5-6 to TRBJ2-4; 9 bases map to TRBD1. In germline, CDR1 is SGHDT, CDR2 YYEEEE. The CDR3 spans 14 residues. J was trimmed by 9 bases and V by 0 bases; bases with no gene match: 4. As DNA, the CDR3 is TGTGCCAGCAGCTTGGGACAGGGGGTTGGCATTCAGTACTTC. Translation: CASSLGQGVGIQYF.

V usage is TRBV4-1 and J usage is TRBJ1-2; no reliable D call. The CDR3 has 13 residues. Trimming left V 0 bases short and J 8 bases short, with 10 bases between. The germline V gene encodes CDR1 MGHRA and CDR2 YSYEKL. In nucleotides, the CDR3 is TGCGCCAGCAGCCAAGAGGGCAGGTACGGCTACACCTTC. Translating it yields CASSQEGRYGYTF.